This T cell receptor (beta chain) stems from a study of T cells in Graves' hyperthyroidism and ophthalmopathy. Findings and limits, study-wide: A model of 13 V-J pairs discriminated ophthalmopathy from stable hyperthyroidism.

In patients aged 18 to 65, hyperthyroidism was newly diagnosed, with duration under 2 months. Uncontrolled infection, other autoimmune disease, pregnancy and lactation each barred patients from inclusion. Remarks on this clonotype: The antigen remains unidentified.

RNA transcripts were the template for amplifying TCR beta CDR3 regions. Carried out on the TCR CDR3, a first-round RT-PCR used the HTBI primer set. TCRdb re-called the multiplex PCR reads through MiXCR, storing one row per CDR3 protein. The sample records roughly 300,000 distinct CDR3 sequences, over 20% being singletons. Germline V CDR1 and CDR2: SGDLS, YYNGEE. V gave up 0 bases and J gave up 3 bases; unmatched junction bases: 4. CDR3 length: 15 amino acids. The rearrangement uses TRBV9 and TRBJ1-2; 8 bases align to TRBD1. Sequenced sample: blood. The origin of this receptor is a woman between 45 and 60 years old with Graves' hyperthyroidism. The CDR3 DNA is TGTGCCAGCAGCGTAGCTAGCAGGGGGCACTATGGCTACACCTTC. Amino acid sequence: CASSVASRGHYGYTF.